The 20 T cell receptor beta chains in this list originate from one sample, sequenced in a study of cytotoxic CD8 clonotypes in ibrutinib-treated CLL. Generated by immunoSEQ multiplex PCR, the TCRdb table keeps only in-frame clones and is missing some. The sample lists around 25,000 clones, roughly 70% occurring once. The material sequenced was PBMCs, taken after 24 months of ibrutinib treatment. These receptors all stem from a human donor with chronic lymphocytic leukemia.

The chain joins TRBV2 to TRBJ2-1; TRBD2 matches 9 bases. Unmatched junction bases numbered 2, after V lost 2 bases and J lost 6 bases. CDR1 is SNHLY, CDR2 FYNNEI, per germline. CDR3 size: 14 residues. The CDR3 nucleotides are TGTGCCAGCAGTGAATGGCGGGGGGGCAATGAGCAGTTCTTC. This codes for CASSEWRGGNEQFF. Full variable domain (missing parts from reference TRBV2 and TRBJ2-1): EPEVTQTPSHQVTQMGQEVILRCVPISNHLYFYWYRQILGQKVEFLVSFYNNEISEKSEIFDDQFSVERPDGSNFTLKIRSTKLEDSAMYFCASSEWRGGNEQFFGPGTRLTVL.

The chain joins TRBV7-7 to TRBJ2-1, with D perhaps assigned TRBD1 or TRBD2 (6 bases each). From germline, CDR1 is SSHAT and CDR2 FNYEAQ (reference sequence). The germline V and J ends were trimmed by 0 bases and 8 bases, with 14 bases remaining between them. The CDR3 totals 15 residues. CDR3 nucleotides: TGTGCCAGCAGCTTAGCGATCGGGGGCCGGGATGAGCAGTTCTTC. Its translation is CASSLAIGGRDEQFF.

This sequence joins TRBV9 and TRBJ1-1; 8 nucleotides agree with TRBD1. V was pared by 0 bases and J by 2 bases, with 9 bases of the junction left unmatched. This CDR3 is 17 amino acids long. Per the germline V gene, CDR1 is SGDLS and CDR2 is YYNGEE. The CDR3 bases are TGTGCCAGCAGCGTAGGACAGGGGTCGCTCGACAACACTGAAGCTTTCTTT. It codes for CASSVGQGSLDNTEAFF.

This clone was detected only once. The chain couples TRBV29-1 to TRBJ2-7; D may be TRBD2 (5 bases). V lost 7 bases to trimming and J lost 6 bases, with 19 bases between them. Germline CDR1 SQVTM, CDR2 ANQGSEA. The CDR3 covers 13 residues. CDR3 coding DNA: TGCAGCGCCGGACCCCTAGGAGGTCGCGAGCAGTACTTC. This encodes CSAGPLGGREQYF.

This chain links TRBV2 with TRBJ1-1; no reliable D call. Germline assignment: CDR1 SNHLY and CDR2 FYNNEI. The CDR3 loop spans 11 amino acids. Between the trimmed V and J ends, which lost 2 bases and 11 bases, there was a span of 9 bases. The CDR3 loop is CASSESGTAFF. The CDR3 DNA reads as TGTGCCAGCAGTGAATCAGGAACCGCTTTCTTT.

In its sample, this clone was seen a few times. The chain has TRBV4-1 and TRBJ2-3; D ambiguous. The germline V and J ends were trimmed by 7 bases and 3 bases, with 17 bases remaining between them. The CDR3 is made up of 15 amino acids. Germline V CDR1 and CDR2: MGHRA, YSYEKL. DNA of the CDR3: TGCGCCAGCACCCTTAGGTCTTCACCGACAGATACGCAGTATTTT. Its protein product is CASTLRSSPTDTQYF.

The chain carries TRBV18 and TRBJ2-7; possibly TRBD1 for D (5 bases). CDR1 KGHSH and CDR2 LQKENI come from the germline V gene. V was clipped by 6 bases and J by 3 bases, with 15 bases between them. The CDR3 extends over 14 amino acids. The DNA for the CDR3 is TGTGCCAGCTCTCCCAGGGTTCGCGACTACGAGCAGTACTTC. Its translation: CASSPRVRDYEQYF.

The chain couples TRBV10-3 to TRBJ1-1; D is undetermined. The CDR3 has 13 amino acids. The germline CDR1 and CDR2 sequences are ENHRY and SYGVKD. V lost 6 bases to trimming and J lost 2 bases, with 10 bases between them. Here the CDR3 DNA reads TGTGCCATCAGCGTGGCAGGTAACACTGAAGCTTTCTTT. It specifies CAISVAGNTEAFF.

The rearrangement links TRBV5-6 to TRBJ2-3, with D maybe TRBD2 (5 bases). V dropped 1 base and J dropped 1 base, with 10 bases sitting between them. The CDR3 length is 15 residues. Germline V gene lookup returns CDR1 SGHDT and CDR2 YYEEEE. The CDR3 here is CASSLLGGRTDTQYF. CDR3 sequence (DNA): TGTGCCAGCAGCTTGTTAGGAGGCCGCACAGATACGCAGTATTTT.

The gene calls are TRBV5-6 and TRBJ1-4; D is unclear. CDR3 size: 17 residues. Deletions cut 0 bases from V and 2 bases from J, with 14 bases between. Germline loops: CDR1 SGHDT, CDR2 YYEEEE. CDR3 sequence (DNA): TGTGCCAGCAGCTTGGACCTTCCTGATGGTACTAATGAAAAACTGTTTTTT. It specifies CASSLDLPDGTNEKLFF.

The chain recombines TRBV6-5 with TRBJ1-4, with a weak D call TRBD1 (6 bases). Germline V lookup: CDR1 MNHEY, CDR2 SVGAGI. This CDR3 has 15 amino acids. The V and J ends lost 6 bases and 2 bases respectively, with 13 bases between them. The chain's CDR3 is CASRGHPSTNEKLFF. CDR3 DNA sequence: TGTGCCAGCAGGGGACACCCTTCGACTAATGAAAAACTGTTTTTT.

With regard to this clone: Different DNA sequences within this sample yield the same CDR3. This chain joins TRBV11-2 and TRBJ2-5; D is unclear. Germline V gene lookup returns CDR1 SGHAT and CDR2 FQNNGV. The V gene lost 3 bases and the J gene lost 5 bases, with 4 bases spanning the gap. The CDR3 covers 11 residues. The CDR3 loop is CASSFGETQYF. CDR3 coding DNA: TGTGCCAGCAGCTTCGGGGAGACCCAGTACTTC.

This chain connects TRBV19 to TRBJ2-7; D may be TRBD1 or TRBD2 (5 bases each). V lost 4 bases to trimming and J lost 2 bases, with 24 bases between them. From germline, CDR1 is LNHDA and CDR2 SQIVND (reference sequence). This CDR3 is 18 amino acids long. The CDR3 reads CASSTALPRTGATYEQYF. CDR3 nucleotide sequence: TGTGCCAGTAGTACAGCCCTCCCCAGGACCGGGGCCACCTACGAGCAGTACTTC.

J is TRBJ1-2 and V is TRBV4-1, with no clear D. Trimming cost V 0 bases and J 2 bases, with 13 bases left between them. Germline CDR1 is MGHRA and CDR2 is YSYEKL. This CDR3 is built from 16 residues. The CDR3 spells CASSQERRTGNYGYTF. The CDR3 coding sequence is TGCGCCAGCAGCCAAGAGAGGAGGACGGGCAACTATGGCTACACCTTC.

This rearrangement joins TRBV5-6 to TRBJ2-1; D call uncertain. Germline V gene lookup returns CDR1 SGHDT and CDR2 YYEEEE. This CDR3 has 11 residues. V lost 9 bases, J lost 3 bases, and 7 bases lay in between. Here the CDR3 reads CATGRYNEQFF. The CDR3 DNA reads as TGTGCCACCGGACGCTACAATGAGCAGTTCTTC.

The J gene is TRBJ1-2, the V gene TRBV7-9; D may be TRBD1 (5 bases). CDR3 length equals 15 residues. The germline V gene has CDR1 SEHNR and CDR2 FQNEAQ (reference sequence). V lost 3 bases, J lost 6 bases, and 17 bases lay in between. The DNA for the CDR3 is TGTGCCAGCAGCTTGGAGGGGCTGGGATGGAATGGCTACACCTTC. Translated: CASSLEGLGWNGYTF.

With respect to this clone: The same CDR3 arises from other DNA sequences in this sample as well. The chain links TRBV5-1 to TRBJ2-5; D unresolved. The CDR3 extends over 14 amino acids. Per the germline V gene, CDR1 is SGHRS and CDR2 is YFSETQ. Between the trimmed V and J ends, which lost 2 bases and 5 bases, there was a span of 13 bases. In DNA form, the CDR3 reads TGCGCCAGCAGCTTTAAGGGCAGTGGGGAGACCCAGTACTTC. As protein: CASSFKGSGETQYF.

In nucleotides, the CDR3 is TGTGCAAGTCGCTTACAAAAGGACCGATCAGGAGGCTACACCTTC. This sequence encodes CASRLQKDRSGGYTF. This chain uses TRBV12-2 with TRBJ1-2. TRBV12-2 is a listed pseudogene. This CDR3 comprises 15 residues.

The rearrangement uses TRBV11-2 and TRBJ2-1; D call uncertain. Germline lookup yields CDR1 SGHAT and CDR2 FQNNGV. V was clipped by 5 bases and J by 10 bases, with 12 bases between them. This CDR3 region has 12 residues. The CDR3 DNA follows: TGTGCCAGCAGCAAATCCGTCCGGGAGCAGTTCTTC. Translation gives CASSKSVREQFF.

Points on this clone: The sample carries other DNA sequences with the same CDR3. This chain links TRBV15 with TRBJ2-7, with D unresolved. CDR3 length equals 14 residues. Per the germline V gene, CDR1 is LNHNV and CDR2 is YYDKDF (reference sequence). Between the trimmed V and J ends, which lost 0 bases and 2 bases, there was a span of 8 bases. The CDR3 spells CATSREGQAYEQYF. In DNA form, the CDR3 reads TGTGCCACCAGCAGAGAAGGGCAGGCCTACGAGCAGTACTTC.